This T cell receptor beta chain was captured in a study of spatial heterogeneity in lung cancer. Study-wide context: Detected sequences consistently included more beta-chain ones than alpha-chain ones. Study observations and caveats: The appearance of ubiquitous expanded tumor TCRs in blood was greater at resection than follow-up.

The CDR3 is made up of 11 amino acids. Trimming took 1 base from V and 9 from J, leaving 4 bases between them. Germline V CDR1 and CDR2: LGHDT, YNNKEL (reference sequence). Every cDNA TCR molecule received its own unique molecular identifier. TCRdb analysed the 5' RACE reads with MiXCR anew, one entry per CDR3 protein. The sample carries around 87,000 distinct CDR3 sequences, about 12% recorded once. Time point indicated: sample taken at primary tumor resection. TCRs were sequenced from unsorted whole RNA of tumor, nontumor lung or PBMC. This clonotype was detected many times. The antigen remains undetermined.

This sequence joins TRBV3-1 and TRBJ2-1; D gene ambiguous. This receptor was taken from a male donor with early-stage non-small cell lung cancer. Material: PBMCs, obtained at surgery. This chain's CDR3 is CASSQAVEQFF. The CDR3 nucleotides read TGTGCCAGCAGCCAAGCTGTTGAGCAGTTCTTC.